The clone carrying this T cell receptor (beta chain) was counted ten times or more. This sample is part of a study of identical twins. One entry per CDR3 protein, called by TCRdb with MiXCR from the 5' RACE reads. This sample has 310,000 or so distinct CDR3 sequences, with approximately 8% found just once. The junction had 2 bases not matched to a gene; V was cut back by 6 bases and J by 0 bases. Per germline, CDR1 MNHEY and CDR2 SVGEGT. CDR3 length: 14 residues. The sample also formed part of further work on yellow fever vaccine responses in identical twins.

The receptor was isolated from a young woman in good health. The sample consisted of memory (CD45RO+) T cells sorted from blood. This sequence joins TRBV6-2 or TRBV6-3 and TRBJ2-3; the match to TRBD2 covers 8 bases. The CDR3 is CASSGGASTDTQYF. The CDR3 nucleotides read TGTGCCAGCAGCGGGGGGGCCAGCACAGATACGCAGTATTTT.